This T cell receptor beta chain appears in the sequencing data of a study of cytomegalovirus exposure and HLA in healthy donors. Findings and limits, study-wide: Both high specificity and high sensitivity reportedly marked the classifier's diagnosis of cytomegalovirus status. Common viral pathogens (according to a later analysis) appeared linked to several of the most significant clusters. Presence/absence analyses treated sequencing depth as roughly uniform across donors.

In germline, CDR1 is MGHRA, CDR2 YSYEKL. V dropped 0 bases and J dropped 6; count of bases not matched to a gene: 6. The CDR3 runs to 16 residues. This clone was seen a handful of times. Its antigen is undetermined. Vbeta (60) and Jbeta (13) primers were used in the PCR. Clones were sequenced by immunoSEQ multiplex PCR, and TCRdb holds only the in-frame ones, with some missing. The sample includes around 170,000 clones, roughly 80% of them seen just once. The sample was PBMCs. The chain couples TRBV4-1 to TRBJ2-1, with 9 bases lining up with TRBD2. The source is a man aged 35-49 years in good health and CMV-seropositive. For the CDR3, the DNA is TGCGCCAGCAGCCAAGAGCTAACTAGCGGGTTCAATGAGCAGTTCTTC. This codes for CASSQELTSGFNEQFF.